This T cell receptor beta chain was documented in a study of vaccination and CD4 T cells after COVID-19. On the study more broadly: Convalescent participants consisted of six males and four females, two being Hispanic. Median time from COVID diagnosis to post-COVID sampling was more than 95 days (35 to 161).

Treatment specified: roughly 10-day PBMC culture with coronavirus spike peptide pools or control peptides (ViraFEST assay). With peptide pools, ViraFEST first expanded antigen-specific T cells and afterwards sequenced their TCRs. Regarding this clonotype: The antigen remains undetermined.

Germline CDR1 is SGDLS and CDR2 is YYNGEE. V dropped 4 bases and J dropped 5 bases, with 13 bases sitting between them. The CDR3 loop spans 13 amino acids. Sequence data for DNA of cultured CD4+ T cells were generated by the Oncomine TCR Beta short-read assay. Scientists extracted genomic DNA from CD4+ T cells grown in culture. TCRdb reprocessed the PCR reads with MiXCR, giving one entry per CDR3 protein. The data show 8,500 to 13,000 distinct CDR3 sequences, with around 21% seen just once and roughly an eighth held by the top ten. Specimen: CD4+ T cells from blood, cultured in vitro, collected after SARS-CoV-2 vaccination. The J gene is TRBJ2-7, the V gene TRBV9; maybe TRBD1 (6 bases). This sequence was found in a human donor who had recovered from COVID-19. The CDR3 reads CASSRLGGNEQYF. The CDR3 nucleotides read TGTGCCAGCAGCCGACTTGGGGGCAACGAGCAGTACTTC.